Listed here are 28 T cell receptor beta chains from one sample, sequenced in a study of cytomegalovirus exposure and HLA in healthy donors. Use of 60 Vbeta and 13 Jbeta primers characterized the PCR. Profiling relied on immunoSEQ multiplex PCR, and the TCRdb table lists in-frame clones only, not all of them. The clone table shows more than 55,000 clones, with the ten largest holding 4.5% to 5%. Sequences were obtained from PBMCs. The receptor set was obtained from a woman in her forties in good health and CMV-seropositive.

DNA of the CDR3: TGTGCCAGCAGCTTAGGACACCGGTACACAGATACGCAGTATTTT. It encodes CASSLGHRYTDTQYF. This sequence joins TRBV7-2 and TRBJ2-3; D is undetermined. V lost 1 base, J lost 2 bases, and 10 bases lay in between. This CDR3 has 15 amino acids. Per the germline V gene, CDR1 is SGHTA and CDR2 is FQGNSA. The whole variable domain, filled in from reference TRBV7-2 and TRBJ2-3, reads GAGVSQSPSNKVTEKGKDVELRCDPISGHTALYWYRQSLGQGLEFLIYFQGNSAPDKSGLPSDRFSAERTGGSVSTLTIQRTQQEDSAVYLCASSLGHRYTDTQYFGPGTRLTVL.

This rearrangement joins TRBV27 to TRBJ2-3; D perhaps matches TRBD2 (6 bases). Germline V gene sequence: CDR1 MNHEY, CDR2 SMNVEV (reference sequence). V shed 5 bases and J shed 3 bases, with 24 bases lying between them. The CDR3 sequence is 18 residues long. In nucleotides, the CDR3 is TGTGCCAGCAGTCCCCAGGATACGTGGGAGGTTGTGACAGATACGCAGTATTTT. Translated, it gives CASSPQDTWEVVTDTQYF.

This chain connects TRBV28 to TRBJ2-7, with D perhaps matching TRBD1 (6 bases). Between the trimmed V and J ends, which lost 1 base and 5 bases, there was a span of 15 bases. This CDR3 comprises 15 residues. Germline CDR1 and CDR2: MDHEN and SYDVKM. This CDR3 is CASSLLGQGIDEQYF. CDR3 sequence (DNA): TGTGCCAGCAGTTTATTAGGGCAGGGGATTGACGAGCAGTACTTC.

The V and J genes are TRBV5-1 and TRBJ1-3, with D hard to call. The germline V gene encodes CDR1 SGHRS and CDR2 YFSETQ. V shed 2 bases and J shed 2 bases, with 8 bases lying between them. The length of the CDR3 is 14 residues. The CDR3 region has the DNA TGCGCCAGCAGCTTTGGAGACCCTGGAAACACCATATATTTT. As protein: CASSFGDPGNTIYF.

The genes are TRBV7-2 and TRBJ1-1; a possible D gene is TRBD1 (6 bases). Deletions cut 1 base from V and 3 bases from J, with 12 bases between. Germline V gene sequence: CDR1 SGHTA, CDR2 FQGNSA. CDR3 length: 15 residues. In DNA form, the CDR3 reads TGTGCCAGCAGCTTAGTATTAGGGGGTTACACTGAAGCTTTCTTT. It yields the protein CASSLVLGGYTEAFF. Drawing the rest from reference TRBV7-2 and TRBJ1-1, the complete variable domain is GAGVSQSPSNKVTEKGKDVELRCDPISGHTALYWYRQSLGQGLEFLIYFQGNSAPDKSGLPSDRFSAERTGGSVSTLTIQRTQQEDSAVYLCASSLVLGGYTEAFFGQGTRLTVV.

The chain links TRBV7-2 to TRBJ2-7, with 11 positions matching TRBD1. The CDR3 length is 15 residues. Germline trimming cut 3 bases from V and 2 bases from J; bases unmatched to any gene: 3. Germline CDR1 reads SGHTA; CDR2 reads FQGNSA. The CDR3 region is CASSFGTGGPYEQYF. CDR3 coding DNA: TGTGCCAGCAGCTTTGGGACAGGGGGACCCTACGAGCAGTACTTC.

J is TRBJ1-2 and V is TRBV7-2, with D unclear. With 2 bases removed from V and 6 bases from J, the gap between germline ends came to 4 bases. The CDR3 consists of 11 residues. Germline CDR1 and CDR2: SGHTA and FQGNSA. The CDR3 nucleotides are TGTGCCAGCAGCTTACGGGATGGCTACACCTTC. Translated, it gives CASSLRDGYTF.

The chain is built from TRBV2 and TRBJ2-5; D is unresolved. The length of the CDR3 is 13 residues. Germline assignment: CDR1 SNHLY and CDR2 FYNNEI. Trimming shortened V by 3 bases and J by 6 bases, and 11 bases separated the two germline ends. In DNA, the CDR3 is TGTGCCAGCAGTGAGTCTACCCTGCAGACCCAGTACTTC. Translated, it gives CASSESTLQTQYF.

The V gene is TRBV19, the J gene TRBJ1-1; D is uncertain. Trimming stripped 3 bases from V and 1 base from J, with 6 bases between. CDR3 size: 13 residues. The germline V gene has CDR1 LNHDA and CDR2 SQIVND (reference sequence). The DNA of the CDR3 is TGTGCCAGTAGTATTTACAAGAACACTGAAGCTTTCTTT. It yields the protein CASSIYKNTEAFF.

J is TRBJ2-1 and V is TRBV5-4; TRBD1 is a possible D gene (6 bases). Germline loops: CDR1 SGHNT, CDR2 YYREEE (reference sequence). The V gene lost 4 bases and the J gene lost 4 bases, with 21 bases spanning the gap. This CDR3 is 17 amino acids long. The CDR3 region is CASSDSHRDTVYNEQFF. In DNA, the CDR3 is TGTGCCAGCAGCGATTCTCACCGGGACACCGTTTACAATGAGCAGTTCTTC.

The CDR3 region is CASSLLREWTDTQYF. As DNA, the CDR3 is TGTGCCAGCAGTTTACTGCGGGAGTGGACAGATACGCAGTATTTT. The V and J genes are TRBV28 and TRBJ2-3; 7 bases line up with TRBD2. The germline V gene has CDR1 MDHEN and CDR2 SYDVKM. The CDR3 length is 15 residues. The ends lost 2 bases at V and 3 bases at J; junction bases unmatched: 5.

The chain recombines TRBV19 with TRBJ1-1; 7 nucleotides line up with TRBD1. Trimming cost V 9 bases and J 5 bases; bases outside gene matches: 3. This CDR3 region has 11 residues. Germline CDR1 is LNHDA and CDR2 is SQIVND (reference sequence). As DNA, the CDR3 is TGTGCCAGCAGGGGGGAGACTGAAGCTTTCTTT. It is translated as CASRGETEAFF.

This chain links TRBV6-1 with TRBJ2-7, with 12 bases that match TRBD2. Unmatched junction bases numbered 3, after V lost 4 bases and J lost 2 bases. The CDR3 extends over 15 amino acids. Per germline, CDR1 MNHNS and CDR2 SASEGT. In DNA form, the CDR3 reads TGTGCCAGCAGTGCTAGGACTAGCGGGGCCTACGAGCAGTACTTC. It codes for CASSARTSGAYEQYF.

This chain connects TRBV19 to TRBJ2-2; 16 bases fit TRBD2. The V gene end was trimmed by 5 bases and the J gene end by 7 bases; junction bases not matched to a gene: 13. The CDR3 covers 19 residues. The V gene's germline CDR1 is LNHDA and CDR2 SQIVND (reference sequence). The CDR3 DNA is TGTGCCAGTAGTCCCCTTCGGGGGACTAGCGGGGGGGATGGCGGGGAGCTGTTTTTT. Its protein product is CASSPLRGTSGGDGGELFF.

The chain has TRBV2 and TRBJ1-5; D is perhaps TRBD1 (6 bases). The germline CDR1 and CDR2 sequences are SNHLY and FYNNEI. V lost 6 bases to trimming and J lost 5 bases, with 8 bases between them. The CDR3 length is 12 residues. CDR3 DNA sequence: TGTGCCAGCAGCCACAGGGATCAGCCCCAGCATTTT. This sequence encodes CASSHRDQPQHF.

V is TRBV5-1 and J is TRBJ2-1; the match to TRBD2 covers 8 bases. The V gene's germline CDR1 is SGHRS and CDR2 YFSETQ. J lost 15 bases, V lost 0 bases, and 2 bases had no gene match. The CDR3 runs to 11 residues. Written as DNA, the CDR3 is TGCGCCAGCAGCTTGGAGCGGGGGACGTTCTTC. This translates into CASSLERGTFF. Full variable domain (outside the CDR3, taken from reference TRBV5-1 and TRBJ2-1): KAGVTQTPRYLIKTRGQQVTLSCSPISGHRSVSWYQQTPGQGLQFLFEYFSETQRNKGNFPGRFSGRQFSNSRSEMNVSTLELGDSALYLCASSLERGTFFGPGTRLTVL.

V is TRBV5-1 and J is TRBJ2-3, with D perhaps TRBD1 (6 bases). This CDR3 has 15 residues. Germline V gene data show CDR1 as SGHRS and CDR2 as YFSETQ. The V gene lost 4 bases and the J gene lost 0 bases, with 12 bases spanning the gap. The CDR3 spells CASSPGQSSTDTQYF. Written as DNA, the CDR3 is TGCGCCAGCAGCCCCGGACAGAGTAGCACAGATACGCAGTATTTT.

The chain is built from TRBV9 and TRBJ2-2, with TRBD1 as a possible D gene (5 bases). Looked up from germline, CDR1 is SGDLS and CDR2 is YYNGEE. Trimming took 3 bases from V and 4 from J, leaving 16 bases between them. The CDR3 is 16 residues long. In nucleotides, the CDR3 is TGTGCCAGCAGCGGAGAGGCAGGGTTAAGCACCGGGGAGCTGTTTTTT. This translates into CASSGEAGLSTGELFF.

The CDR3 sequence: CASSYSRDSEKLFF. As DNA, the CDR3 is TGTGCCAGCAGTTACTCCCGGGACAGTGAAAAACTGTTTTTT. The J gene is TRBJ1-4, the V gene TRBV6-5, with 7 nucleotides matching TRBD1. The CDR3 contains 14 residues. The V and J ends lost 0 bases and 7 bases, in that order; junction bases with no gene match: 2. Germline V lookup: CDR1 MNHEY, CDR2 SVGAGI.

The chain links TRBV7-2 to TRBJ2-2, with D unresolved. Germline V gene data show CDR1 as SGHTA and CDR2 as FQGNSA. V was pared by 1 base and J by 1 base, with 10 bases between. This CDR3 region has 16 residues. CDR3 sequence (DNA): TGTGCCAGCAGCTTAGGCGGCAGTTTGAACACCGGGGAGCTGTTTTTT. Translating gives CASSLGGSLNTGELFF.

Regarding this clone: At the DNA level, this CDR3 is encoded by other sequences in the same sample as well. The chain joins TRBV19 to TRBJ2-1; 9 bases align to TRBD2. The length of the CDR3 is 16 residues. Germline assignment: CDR1 LNHDA and CDR2 SQIVND (reference sequence). V gave up 6 bases and J gave up 6 bases; unmatched junction bases: 12. In DNA, the CDR3 is TGTGCCAGTAGCCCCGGCCGTGGAGCGGGAGGCAATGAGCAGTTCTTC. Translating it yields CASSPGRGAGGNEQFF. The full variable domain, its missing parts supplied by reference TRBV19 and TRBJ2-1, is DGGITQSPKYLFRKEGQNVTLSCEQNLNHDAMYWYRQDPGQGLRLIYYSQIVNDFQKGDIAEGYSVSREKKESFPLTVTSAQKNPTAFYLCASSPGRGAGGNEQFFGPGTRLTVL.

The V and J genes are TRBV2 and TRBJ2-7; 10 bases match TRBD2. V lost 8 bases to trimming and J lost 5 bases; unmatched junction nucleotides: 21. Germline V lookup: CDR1 SNHLY, CDR2 FYNNEI. This CDR3 contains 18 residues. CDR3 nucleotides: TGTGCCAGCGCCCGATCGGGACTAGCGCTACCTATCCTGGACGAGCAGTACTTC. Translating it yields CASARSGLALPILDEQYF.

The CDR3 nucleotides are TGTGCCAGCAGCCGGCAGTCGGGGGTCGGCACTGAAGCTTTCTTT. This sequence encodes CASSRQSGVGTEAFF. V gene TRBV11-3 combines with J gene TRBJ1-1, with D maybe TRBD1 (5 bases). CDR1 is SGHNT, CDR2 YENEEA, per germline. The CDR3 loop spans 15 amino acids. Trimming pared 5 bases from V and 4 bases from J, leaving 17 bases between.

This chain uses TRBV21-1 with TRBJ1-6. TRBV21-1 is a pseudogene locus. The CDR3 sequence is 17 residues long. The CDR3 DNA reads as TGTGCCAGCACCCCAAGGGGGGGGATTACTGATAATTCACCCCTCCACTTT. As protein: CASTPRGGITDNSPLHF.

The CDR3 coding sequence is TGTGCCAGCAGTGTGCAGGCTCATCTCGGCTACACCTTC. Translation gives CASSVQAHLGYTF. The chain employs TRBV25-1 and TRBJ1-2; D ambiguous. The CDR3 sequence is 13 residues long. The V gene lost 4 bases and the J gene lost 8 bases, with 14 bases spanning the gap. Looked up from germline, CDR1 is MGHDK and CDR2 is SYGVNS.

The V call is TRBV10-3, the J call TRBJ2-7; perhaps TRBD2 as D (6 bases). The CDR3 runs to 15 residues. V shed 7 bases and J shed 2 bases, with 18 bases lying between them. The germline V gene has CDR1 ENHRY and CDR2 SYGVKD. The CDR3 sequence: CAINKEGPTTYEQYF. The DNA for the CDR3 is TGTGCCATCAACAAGGAGGGTCCAACAACCTACGAGCAGTACTTC.

The V gene is TRBV10-1, the J gene TRBJ2-5; D perhaps matches TRBD2 (6 bases). The CDR3 has 16 residues. Trimming took 2 bases from V and 2 from J, leaving 15 bases between them. Germline lookup yields CDR1 WNHNN and CDR2 SYGVQD (reference sequence). The CDR3 spells CASSEGRSGEQETQYF. CDR3 sequence (DNA): TGCGCCAGCAGTGAGGGAAGGTCGGGGGAGCAAGAGACCCAGTACTTC.

As to this clone: A read error may account for a junction end that differs from germline. This chain links TRBV7-6 with TRBJ1-3; unclear D gene. Germline CDR1 SGHVS, CDR2 FNYEAQ. The CDR3 runs to 14 residues. For the CDR3, the DNA is TGTGCCAGCAGCTTTGACAACTCTGGAAGCACCATATATTTT. Translation: CASSFDNSGSTIYF.